Shown below are 18 T cell receptor beta chains from a single sample sequenced in a study of early T cells in non-severe SARS-CoV-2 infection (dated by TCRdb to 2020 to 2023). Libraries were constructed by 5' RACE. Sequencing took place on a NextSeq 500. The public reads were quality trimmed at Q25 with fastp and then assembled into clones with MiXCR by TCRdb, keeping productive beta chains. Duplicate CDR3 protein sequences are folded into a single record with the most common DNA and genes. The sample table contains roughly 62,000 distinct CDR3 sequences; only one count was recorded for 6% to 8.5% of them. Together, the top ten hold about 3.3% of the sample. Sequences were obtained from whole blood. These receptor sequences come from an adult who was a healthcare worker with PCR-confirmed SARS-CoV-2 infection or an uninfected control (not recorded which).

The chain links TRBV3-1 to TRBJ1-1; no reliable D call. CDR1 is LGHDT, CDR2 YNNKEL, per germline (reference sequence). This CDR3 comprises 14 residues. Trimming took off 4 bases at V and 5 bases at J, with 14 bases between the two ends. The CDR3 nucleotides read TGTGCCAGCAGCCCCTTCACGACCAATACTGAAGCTTTCTTT. Protein: CASSPFTTNTEAFF.

This clonotype showed up just a few times. The chain joins TRBV28 to TRBJ2-3, with D possibly TRBD2 on 5 matching bases. CDR1 and CDR2 (germline): MDHEN, SYDVKM. The CDR3 covers 15 residues. With 6 bases removed from V and 0 bases from J, the gap between germline ends came to 13 bases. DNA for the CDR3: TGTGCCAGCAGAGCGGTAGCGACTAGCACAGATACGCAGTATTTT. Its protein is CASRAVATSTDTQYF.

This clonotype occurred a few times. This sequence joins TRBV10-2 and TRBJ2-1; 12 positions agree with TRBD2. The CDR3 has 14 residues. CDR1 is WSHSY, CDR2 SAAADI, per germline. Trimming cost V 4 bases and J 7 bases; bases outside gene matches: 2. CDR3 sequence: CASSGTSGENEQFF. The CDR3 DNA sequence: TGCGCCAGCAGTGGGACTAGCGGGGAGAATGAGCAGTTCTTC.

The chain couples TRBV9 to TRBJ1-4, with D unresolved. The CDR3 covers 15 residues. The germline V and J ends were trimmed by 0 bases and 7 bases, with 13 bases remaining between them. Germline V gene sequence: CDR1 SGDLS, CDR2 YYNGEE. CDR3: CASSVASVVGEKLFF. As DNA, the CDR3 is TGTGCCAGCAGCGTAGCTTCCGTTGTGGGTGAAAAACTGTTTTTT.

In its sample, this clonotype was seen a few times. V gene TRBV27 combines with J gene TRBJ2-1, with D maybe TRBD2 (5 bases). The CDR3 extends over 16 amino acids. Germline V lookup: CDR1 MNHEY, CDR2 SMNVEV (reference sequence). Trimming cost V 5 bases and J 2 bases, with 16 bases left between them. The CDR3 loop reads CASSNEGVFPYNEQFF. In DNA, the CDR3 is TGTGCCAGCAGTAACGAGGGAGTATTCCCCTACAATGAGCAGTTCTTC.

This clonotype was counted between two and nine times. The chain couples TRBV29-1 to TRBJ2-3; 8 bases line up with TRBD1. The CDR3 loop spans 14 amino acids. Germline V gene lookup returns CDR1 SQVTM and CDR2 ANQGSEA. V was pared by 5 bases and J by 2 bases, with 6 bases of the junction left unmatched. In DNA, the CDR3 is TGCAGCGTTAGGCAGGGGGCCCCCACAGATACGCAGTATTTT. It specifies CSVRQGAPTDTQYF.

This clonotype was detected only a few times. The chain uses TRBV7-3 and TRBJ1-1; maybe TRBD1 (5 bases). Germline CDR1 is SGHTA and CDR2 is FQGTGA. The CDR3 spans 16 residues. V was shortened by 5 bases and J by 5 bases, with 21 bases between the two germline ends. The CDR3 region is CASSKSRAEGLTEAFF. The CDR3, as DNA: TGTGCCAGCAGCAAAAGCCGGGCCGAGGGGTTGACTGAAGCTTTCTTT. The variable domain in full, with the rest retrieved from reference TRBV7-3 and TRBJ1-1, is GAGVSQTPSNKVTEKGKYVELRCDPISGHTALYWYRQSLGQGPEFLIYFQGTGAADDSGLPNDRFFAVRPEGSVSTLKIQRTERGDSAVYLCASSKSRAEGLTEAFFGQGTRLTVV.

This clonotype appeared many times. The rearrangement joins TRBV10-3 to TRBJ2-1; 14 nucleotides agree with TRBD2. Germline trimming cut 4 bases from V and 9 bases from J; bases unmatched to any gene: 2. The CDR3 runs 14 residues. Germline lookup yields CDR1 ENHRY and CDR2 SYGVKD. CDR3 amino acids: CAISGLAGGIEQFF. CDR3 DNA: TGTGCCATCAGTGGACTAGCGGGAGGGATTGAGCAGTTCTTC.

This clonotype was seen ten or more times. V gene TRBV5-5 combines with J gene TRBJ2-1; D is uncertain. The CDR3 contains 15 residues. Between the trimmed V and J ends, which lost 1 base and 5 bases, there was a span of 13 bases. CDR1 and CDR2 (germline): SGHKS, YYEKEE (reference sequence). CDR3 nucleotide sequence: TGTGCCAGCAGCTTGACTACGCTGTCTAACAATGAGCAGTTCTTC. This encodes CASSLTTLSNNEQFF.

This clonotype came up a few times. The genes are TRBV4-2 and TRBJ1-6; a weak D match, TRBD1 (6 bases). V was cut by 4 bases and J by 5 bases, with 9 bases left in between. From germline, CDR1 is LGHNA and CDR2 YNFKEQ. This CDR3 contains 14 residues. This CDR3 reads CASSRDKNNSPLHF. CDR3 in DNA: TGTGCCAGCAGCCGGGACAAGAATAATTCACCCCTCCACTTT.

In this sample, this clonotype turned up a few times. This chain joins TRBV12-3 or TRBV12-4 and TRBJ2-2, with D unresolved. This CDR3 contains 13 residues. Trimming shortened V by 3 bases and J by 5 bases, and 7 bases separated the two germline ends. CDR3 sequence: CASSLAATGELFF. CDR3 in DNA: TGTGCCAGCAGTTTGGCCGCTACCGGGGAGCTGTTTTTT.

This clonotype has a handful of counts. CDR3: CASSDGSGIAGEQYF. The CDR3 region has the DNA TGTGCCAGCAGTGATGGTAGCGGGATCGCCGGGGAGCAGTACTTC. This chain links TRBV2 with TRBJ2-7; 8 bases fit TRBD2. CDR1 and CDR2 (germline): SNHLY, FYNNEI. The trim removed 3 bases at V and 7 bases at J, leaving 11 bases unmatched. The CDR3 contains 15 residues.

The V gene is TRBV28, the J gene TRBJ2-1; a weak D match, TRBD2 (5 bases). Trimming stripped 5 bases from V and 6 bases from J, with 14 bases between. The CDR3 loop spans 14 amino acids. Per germline, CDR1 MDHEN and CDR2 SYDVKM. The chain's CDR3 is CASSSPMGSNEQFF. As DNA, the CDR3 is TGTGCCAGCAGTAGCCCCATGGGGAGCAATGAGCAGTTCTTC.

This clonotype was seen ten or more times. V gene TRBV2 combines with J gene TRBJ2-1; the D gene is possibly TRBD1 (6 bases). CDR1 SNHLY and CDR2 FYNNEI come from the germline V gene. This CDR3 contains 15 residues. Between the trimmed V and J ends, which lost 7 bases and 1 base, there was a span of 14 bases. The CDR3 nucleotides read TGTGCCAGCAAGTTCCAGGGGATTTCCTACAATGAGCAGTTCTTC. Its protein is CASKFQGISYNEQFF. Complete variable domain (other parts from reference TRBV2 and TRBJ2-1): EPEVTQTPSHQVTQMGQEVILRCVPISNHLYFYWYRQILGQKVEFLVSFYNNEISEKSEIFDDQFSVERPDGSNFTLKIRSTKLEDSAMYFCASKFQGISYNEQFFGPGTRLTVL.

This clonotype was seen ten or more times. The chain combines TRBV7-9 with TRBJ2-2; D remains unclear. The CDR3 is 13 residues long. Germline V gives CDR1 SEHNR, CDR2 FQNEAQ (reference sequence). Deletions cut 4 bases from V and 6 bases from J, with 9 bases between. In DNA, the CDR3 is TGTGCCAGCAGCTGGGCCCTCGCCGGGGAGCTGTTTTTT. This sequence encodes CASSWALAGELFF.

This clonotype was seen at least ten times. The chain recombines TRBV5-4 with TRBJ2-7, with no clear D. Trimming stripped 0 bases from V and 6 bases from J, with 7 bases between. The CDR3 sequence is 12 residues long. Germline V lookup: CDR1 SGHNT, CDR2 YYREEE (reference sequence). The CDR3 region has the DNA TGTGCCAGCAGCTTGGGGGTTGGCGAGCAGTACTTC. It codes for CASSLGVGEQYF.

V gene TRBV9 combines with J gene TRBJ1-6; tentative D call: TRBD1 (5 bases). CDR3 length: 18 residues. The V and J ends lost 3 bases and 4 bases respectively, with 20 bases between them. The germline V gene encodes CDR1 SGDLS and CDR2 YYNGEE. The CDR3 here is CASSAIGTGTAYNSPLHF. DNA for the CDR3: TGTGCCAGCAGCGCCATTGGGACGGGGACTGCGTATAATTCACCCCTCCACTTT.

This clonotype has at least ten counts. The chain joins TRBV28 to TRBJ1-1; D might be TRBD1 (6 bases). V was shortened by 5 bases and J by 2 bases, with 15 bases between the two germline ends. The CDR3 has 15 residues. Looked up from germline, CDR1 is MDHEN and CDR2 is SYDVKM. CDR3 protein: CASSHGGFLNTEAFF. DNA of the CDR3: TGTGCCAGCAGTCACGGGGGCTTTCTAAACACTGAAGCTTTCTTT.